This T cell receptor beta chain was identified during a study of human T cells and chemical hapten exposure (dated by TCRdb to the early 2020s). In the study overall: For sensitization, 2% DPC in acetone was applied to an approximately 2 cm by approximately 2 cm area of upper inner arm skin. Weekly therapeutic DPC doses were additionally applied to the scalp of patients throughout the roughly 23-week study period. Patch testing was done on the upper back using Finn chambers containing 0.01% DPC, and results were scored after 6 days according to International Contact Dermatitis Research Group standards. Alopecia areata with under or over 50% scalp involvement, alopecia totalis and alopecia universalis were represented in the patient cohort, which was mostly female. Libraries were pooled for sequencing, and per-sample TCR yields varied mainly because of small differences in library volumes within the pool. Peripheral blood TCR repertoire changes were tracked in vivo in alopecia patients during primary and secondary sensitization to the hapten diphenylcyclopropenone (DPC). Blood samples were taken from patients before sensitization (week 0) and then at 2, 6 and about 24 weeks after DPC sensitization. For TCR sequencing, blood came from some 31 alopecia patients at anywhere from one to four time points (pre-sensitization, 2, 6 and 24 weeks). The investigation overall reported the following: Because all patients had alopecia, a presumed autoimmune disease, the immune response of the patients might differ from that of healthy individuals. A positive correlation was found between the number of PT1 expanded TCRs and patch test score, with significance reached at thresholds 8, 16 and 32 but not 4. Expanded TCRs formed significantly more large CDR3 similarity clusters than pre-sensitization or healthy control sets, consistent with antigen-driven responses. Repeated subsampling changed both the strength of the expansion versus patch-test correlation and the threshold at which the correlation became significant. DPC sensitization did not change the number of TCRs with a frequency above 1 in 1000, and there was no evidence of changes in global repertoire structure.

Preparation of the library involved RACE. These reads were obtained on a NextSeq 500. Library preparation attached unique molecular identifiers to individual cDNA molecules for quantitative, reproducible TCR counting. For every blood RNA sample, sequencing covered both the TCR alpha and TCR beta chains. As for the original processing: The median number of TCRs per sample was 90,000 to 100,000, ranging from about 23,224 to 750,000. The Decombinator software suite was used to annotate V, J and CDR3 in the TCR reads. Every sample was subsampled to the same number of TCRs (28,000) for the PS versus PT1 abundance plots. TCRs were defined as expanded if absent before sensitization and observed at least eight times at the 2-week time point. The public reads were reanalyzed by TCRdb: fastp trimming at Q25, MiXCR alignment, in-frame beta chains only. Rows are combined by CDR3 protein, so each entry shows the most common genes and DNA. The V and J calls, along with clone size, are taken from TCRdb and not from the paper's own processing. Present in this sample are about 82,000 distinct CDR3 sequences, about 10% of which were seen just once. Clones ranked in the top ten supply roughly 4.2% of the sample.

CDR1 and CDR2, per the germline V gene, are KGHSH and LQKENI. V is trimmed back by 3 bases and J by 4 bases, and the junction contains 1 base that no gene match accounts for. The CDR3 runs 13 residues from the cysteine to the phenylalanine. Only CDR3 DNA remains: 39 bases, in frame from the first base. This clonotype was detected ten times or more. No antigen is known for it. No qualities accompany the bases; no much larger clone lies one base away. Sample time point, as interpreted from the label and publication: patch test 1, 2 weeks after DPC sensitization. The treatment or condition tag for this specimen amounts to: therapeutic diphenylcyclopropenone sensitization with weekly scalp DPC. Blood at each patch-test visit was drawn before the patch test was applied. To be eligible, patients had to be aged 18 to 70, diagnosed with alopecia and judged suitable for DPC therapy, while pregnant patients were excluded. Total RNA was extracted from unfractionated whole blood that had been collected in Tempus Blood RNA tubes.

The chain employs TRBV18 and TRBJ2-5; TRBD1 fits 8 bases in the junction. The sample was whole blood, taken in connection with sensitization to the hapten diphenylcyclopropenone (DPC). The source is a woman aged 50 to 65 with alopecia areata. Some clones in this sample may be carry-over from other donors' samples. The CDR3 sequence is CASSPGQGETQYF. The DNA sequence reads TGTGCCAGCTCACCCGGACAGGGAGAGACCCAGTACTTC.